This T cell receptor (beta chain) derives from a study of CD8 T cells in ankylosing spondylitis. By quantitative 5'-RACE with molecular barcodes, the TCR beta libraries were made. A single record per CDR3 protein comes from TCRdb applying MiXCR to the 5' RACE reads. The sample yields about 150,000 distinct CDR3 sequences, around 43% seen once. The CDR3 extends over 17 amino acids. Germline lookup yields CDR1 MGHRA and CDR2 YSYEKL. The ends were cut back, 4 bases at V and 4 bases at J, with 20 bases in the middle. General study points: Blood from ankylosing spondylitis patients appeared to carry a characteristic roughly 8-variant TCR beta motif. Earlier studies detected some motif variants in reactive arthritis synovial fluid and blood.

Concerning this clonotype itself: Its cognate antigen is unknown.

Sequenced material: synovial fluid, either unsorted or a sorted T cell fraction (not recorded which). This TCR was recovered from a male donor with ankylosing spondylitis. This chain uses TRBV4-1 with TRBJ2-1, with D perhaps being TRBD1 or TRBD2 (6 bases each). The CDR3 region is CASSRRRGLAFYNEQFF. The CDR3 nucleotides read TGCGCCAGCAGCCGACGCCGGGGGCTAGCGTTTTACAATGAGCAGTTCTTC.